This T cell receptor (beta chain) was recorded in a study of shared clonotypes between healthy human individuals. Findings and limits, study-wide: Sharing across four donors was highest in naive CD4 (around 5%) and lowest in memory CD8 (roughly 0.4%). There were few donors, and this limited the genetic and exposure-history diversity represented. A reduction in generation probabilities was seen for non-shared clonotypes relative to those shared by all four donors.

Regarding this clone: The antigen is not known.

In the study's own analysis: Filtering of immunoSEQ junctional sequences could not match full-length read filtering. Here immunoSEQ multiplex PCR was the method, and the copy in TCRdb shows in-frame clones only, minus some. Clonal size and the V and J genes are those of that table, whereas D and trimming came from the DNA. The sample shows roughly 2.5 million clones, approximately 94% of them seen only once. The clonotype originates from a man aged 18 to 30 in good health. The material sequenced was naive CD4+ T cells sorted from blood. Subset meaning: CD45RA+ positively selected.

DNA for the CDR3: TGTGCCAGCAGTCGGCCGGGGACCACCGGGGAGCTGTTTTTT. The encoded protein is CASSRPGTTGELFF. V and J are TRBV6-1 and TRBJ2-2; perhaps D is TRBD1 or TRBD2 (5 bases each). CDR3 size: 14 residues. CDR1 and CDR2 from the germline V gene are MNHNS and SASEGT. Trimming cost V 5 bases and J 4 bases, with 11 bases left between them.